The T cell receptor beta chain described here comes from a study of T cell responses to AZD1222 COVID-19 vaccine. Study-level information: Second-dose groups at about 4 or about 12 weeks were pooled. Whole-study results and caveats: Among the donors, most were white British and more were female, and clonal diversity was possibly underestimated.

The CDR3 has 17 residues. Trimming removed 3 bases at V and 9 bases at J, with 24 bases between. Per germline, CDR1 MNHEY and CDR2 SMNVEV (reference sequence). TCRdb's table, derived via immunoSEQ multiplex PCR, lists solely in-frame clones and lacks some. The sample carries roughly 130,000 clones, more than 85% recorded once. Details on this clone: The antigen is unknown.

This sequence joins TRBV27 and TRBJ2-1; D might be TRBD2 (6 bases). This material consisted of peripheral blood, taken on day 0 of AZD1222 vaccination. The origin of this receptor is an adult in good health. CDR3 sequence reads: CASSFALRRDPPGEQFF. CDR3 DNA: TGTGCCAGCAGTTTTGCGCTTAGGAGGGACCCGCCTGGTGAGCAGTTCTTC.